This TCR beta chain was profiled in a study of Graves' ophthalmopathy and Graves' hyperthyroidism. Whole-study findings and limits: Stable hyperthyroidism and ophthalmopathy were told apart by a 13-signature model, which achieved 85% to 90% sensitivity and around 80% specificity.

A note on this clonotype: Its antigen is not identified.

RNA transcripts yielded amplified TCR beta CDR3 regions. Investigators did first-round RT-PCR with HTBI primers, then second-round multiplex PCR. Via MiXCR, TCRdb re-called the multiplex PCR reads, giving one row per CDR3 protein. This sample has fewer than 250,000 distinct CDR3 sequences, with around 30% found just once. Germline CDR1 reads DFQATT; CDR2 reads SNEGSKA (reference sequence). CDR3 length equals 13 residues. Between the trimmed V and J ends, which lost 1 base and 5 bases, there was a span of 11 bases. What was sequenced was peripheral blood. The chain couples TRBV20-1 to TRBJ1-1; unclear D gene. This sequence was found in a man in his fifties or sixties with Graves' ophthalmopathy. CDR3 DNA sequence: TGCAGTGCTAGAGGGTATACTCGGACTGAAGCTTTCTTT. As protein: CSARGYTRTEAFF.